In its sample, the clone carrying this TCR beta chain was seen many times. The investigators amplified TCR beta CDR3 regions from RNA transcripts. Initially, a first-round RT-PCR of the TCR CDR3 employed the HTBI primer set. TCRdb re-called the multiplex PCR reads with MiXCR, one entry per CDR3 protein. The sample records approximately 400,000 distinct CDR3 sequences, approximately 19% being singletons. This entry comes from a study of T cells in Graves' hyperthyroidism and ophthalmopathy. Trimming took 5 bases from V and 1 from J; bases not matched to a gene: 10. CDR3 length: 16 residues. CDR1 and CDR2 from the germline V gene are MNHEY and SMNVEV (reference sequence).

This clonotype was sampled from a woman younger than 30 with Graves' hyperthyroidism. This sequence joins TRBV27 and TRBJ1-1, with TRBD1 matching 7 bases. The sample was blood. The CDR3 region is CASSPRQGRGNTEAFF. The CDR3 DNA sequence: TGTGCCAGCAGTCCCCGACAGGGTCGGGGGAACACTGAAGCTTTCTTT.